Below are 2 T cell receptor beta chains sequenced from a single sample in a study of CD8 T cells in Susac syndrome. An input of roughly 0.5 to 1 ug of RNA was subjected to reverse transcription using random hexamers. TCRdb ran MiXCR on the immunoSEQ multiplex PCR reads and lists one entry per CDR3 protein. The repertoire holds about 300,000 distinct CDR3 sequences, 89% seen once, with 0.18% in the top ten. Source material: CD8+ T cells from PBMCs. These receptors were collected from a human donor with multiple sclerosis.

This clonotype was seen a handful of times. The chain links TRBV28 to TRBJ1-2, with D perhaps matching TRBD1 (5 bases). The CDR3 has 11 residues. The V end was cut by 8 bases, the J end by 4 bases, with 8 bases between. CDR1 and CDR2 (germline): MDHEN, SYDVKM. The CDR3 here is CASGDLYGYTF. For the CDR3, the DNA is TGTGCCAGCGGGGACCTCTATGGCTACACCTTC.

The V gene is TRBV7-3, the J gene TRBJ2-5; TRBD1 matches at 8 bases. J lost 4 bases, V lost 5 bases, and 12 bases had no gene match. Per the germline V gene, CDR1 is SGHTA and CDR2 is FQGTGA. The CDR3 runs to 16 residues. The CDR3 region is CASSTLDRGSAETQYF. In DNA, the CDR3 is TGTGCCAGCAGCACCCTAGACAGGGGATCGGCAGAGACCCAGTACTTC.